Following are 21 T cell receptor beta chains from one sample sequenced in a study of long-term antiretroviral therapy in people with HIV. It was version v3.0 of the immunoSEQ assay that was run at survey level. The data were produced by immunoSEQ multiplex PCR, yet TCRdb's version contains in-frame clones alone and is incomplete. The table records tens of thousands of clones, around 80% of them present only once. The sample here was unsorted PBMCs, taken 0.8 years after starting antiretroviral therapy. These receptors were collected from a woman younger than 35 with HIV.

This rearrangement joins TRBV5-1 to TRBJ2-1; no firm D call. The CDR3 runs to 17 residues. V lost 7 bases and J lost 1, with 21 bases in between. Germline V gene data show CDR1 as SGHRS and CDR2 as YFSETQ. Here the CDR3 DNA reads TGCGCCAGCCGCCCGACGGGTCCCTCCCCATCCTACAATGAGCAGTTCTTC. This gives the protein CASRPTGPSPSYNEQFF. Together with reference TRBV5-1 and TRBJ2-1, the CDR3 gives the full variable domain: KAGVTQTPRYLIKTRGQQVTLSCSPISGHRSVSWYQQTPGQGLQFLFEYFSETQRNKGNFPGRFSGRQFSNSRSEMNVSTLELGDSALYLCASRPTGPSPSYNEQFFGPGTRLTVL.

This chain uses TRBV7-9 with TRBJ1-4, with D maybe TRBD1 (5 bases). The CDR3 runs to 14 residues. Trimming stripped 5 bases from V and 8 bases from J, with 15 bases between. Germline V gives CDR1 SEHNR, CDR2 FQNEAQ (reference sequence). This chain's CDR3 is CASSPGEGWEKLFF. In DNA form, the CDR3 reads TGTGCCAGCAGCCCCGGGGAGGGGTGGGAAAAACTGTTTTTT.

This rearrangement joins TRBV19 to TRBJ2-1; 8 bases map to TRBD2. The J segment lost 15 bases and the V segment lost 3 bases, leaving 16 bases of the junction unmatched. The CDR3 is 15 amino acids. CDR1 LNHDA and CDR2 SQIVND come from the germline V gene (reference sequence). This CDR3 is CASSMGLAGRINRFF. The DNA for the CDR3 is TGTGCCAGTAGTATGGGGCTAGCGGGCCGGATAAATAGGTTCTTC. Full variable domain (missing parts from reference TRBV19 and TRBJ2-1): DGGITQSPKYLFRKEGQNVTLSCEQNLNHDAMYWYRQDPGQGLRLIYYSQIVNDFQKGDIAEGYSVSREKKESFPLTVTSAQKNPTAFYLCASSMGLAGRINRFFGPGTRLTVL.

The chain joins TRBV5-1 to TRBJ2-5; unclear D gene. The ends were cut back, 3 bases at V and 3 bases at J, with 18 bases in the middle. The CDR3 runs 16 residues. Germline CDR1 SGHRS, CDR2 YFSETQ. The CDR3 is CASSSLIDDSKETQYF. For the CDR3, the DNA is TGCGCCAGCAGCTCCCTAATTGACGACTCGAAAGAGACCCAGTACTTC.

The V call is TRBV19, the J call TRBJ2-3, with D uncertain. CDR1 is LNHDA, CDR2 SQIVND, per germline (reference sequence). Trimming left V 0 bases short and J 1 base short, with 2 bases between. The CDR3 is made up of 13 amino acids. CDR3 sequence (DNA): TGTGCCAGTAGTATAGAGCGCACAGATACGCAGTATTTT. It encodes CASSIERTDTQYF. Looking up the rest from reference TRBV19 and TRBJ2-3 gives the full variable domain: DGGITQSPKYLFRKEGQNVTLSCEQNLNHDAMYWYRQDPGQGLRLIYYSQIVNDFQKGDIAEGYSVSREKKESFPLTVTSAQKNPTAFYLCASSIERTDTQYFGPGTRLTVL.

The rearrangement links TRBV11-3 to TRBJ1-1, with no clear D. Germline V gene data show CDR1 as SGHNT and CDR2 as YENEEA. Trimming shortened V by 5 bases and J by 0 bases, and 10 bases separated the two germline ends. The CDR3 has 14 amino acids. CDR3 amino acids: CASSQSTVNTEAFF. CDR3 bases: TGTGCCAGCAGCCAGTCGACCGTGAACACTGAAGCTTTCTTT. Filled out from reference TRBV11-3 and TRBJ1-1, the complete variable domain reads EAGVVQSPRYKIIEKKQPVAFWCNPISGHNTLYWYLQNLGQGPELLIRYENEEAVDDSQLPKDRFSAERLKGVDSTLKIQPAELGDSAVYLCASSQSTVNTEAFFGQGTRLTVV.

V is TRBV7-9 and J is TRBJ2-4; TRBD2 aligns across 8 bases. This CDR3 has 16 residues. V lost 5 bases to trimming and J lost 0 bases; unmatched junction nucleotides: 6. Germline assignment: CDR1 SEHNR and CDR2 FQNEAQ (reference sequence). The CDR3 reads CASSITSGVAKNIQYF. The CDR3 DNA reads as TGTGCCAGCAGCATCACTAGCGGAGTAGCCAAAAACATTCAGTACTTC.

This clone was detected a few times. This chain connects TRBV6-5 to TRBJ1-2; no reliable D call. CDR1 and CDR2 from the germline V gene are MNHEY and SVGAGI. Trimming cost V 2 bases and J 7 bases, with 8 bases left between them. This CDR3 has 12 residues. In DNA, the CDR3 is TGTGCCAGCAGTTACCCAACGGGTGGCTACACCTTC. It encodes CASSYPTGGYTF.

V and J are TRBV2 and TRBJ1-1; TRBD1 might be the D (6 bases). Germline CDR1 SNHLY, CDR2 FYNNEI. V was clipped by 6 bases and J by 4 bases, with 18 bases between them. There are 15 residues in the CDR3. CDR3 protein: CASRPTGGLTTEAFF. CDR3 bases: TGTGCCAGCAGACCAACCGGGGGGCTTACCACTGAAGCTTTCTTT. Full variable domain (outside the CDR3, taken from reference TRBV2 and TRBJ1-1): EPEVTQTPSHQVTQMGQEVILRCVPISNHLYFYWYRQILGQKVEFLVSFYNNEISEKSEIFDDQFSVERPDGSNFTLKIRSTKLEDSAMYFCASRPTGGLTTEAFFGQGTRLTVV.

The chain couples TRBV4-1 to TRBJ2-1; D ambiguous. This CDR3 has 15 amino acids. CDR1 is MGHRA, CDR2 YSYEKL, per germline. V dropped 1 base and J dropped 6 bases, with 13 bases sitting between them. CDR3 DNA sequence: TGCGCCAGCAGCCAAGTTCAGGTAGAGAGCAATGAGCAGTTCTTC. Translation gives CASSQVQVESNEQFF.

The chain carries TRBV4-3 and TRBJ1-2, with 8 bases identical to TRBD1. The junction had 10 bases not matched to a gene; V was cut back by 4 bases and J by 6 bases. The CDR3 is made up of 15 amino acids. CDR1 and CDR2 (germline): LGHNA, YSLEER. The CDR3 DNA reads TGCGCCAGCAGCCCCGGGGGCAGGGGGCGCGATGGCTACACCTTC. Protein: CASSPGGRGRDGYTF.

The table lists this clone with a count of one. The chain carries TRBV11-1 and TRBJ2-1; possibly TRBD2 for D (6 bases). Trimming left V 5 bases short and J 12 bases short, with 17 bases between. Germline CDR1 SGHAT, CDR2 FQDESV (reference sequence). The CDR3 contains 13 residues. As DNA, the CDR3 is TGTGCCAGCAGCCCCTCGCACACTAGCCCGCAGTTCTTC. Amino acids: CASSPSHTSPQFF.

In its sample, this clone was seen a few times. The chain employs TRBV27 and TRBJ1-2; D is ambiguous. This CDR3 is built from 13 residues. Trimming cost V 2 bases and J 6 bases, with 10 bases left between them. Germline values: CDR1 MNHEY, CDR2 SMNVEV (reference sequence). Here the CDR3 reads CASSLAGYHGYTF. As DNA, the CDR3 is TGTGCCAGCAGTTTAGCAGGTTATCATGGCTACACCTTC.

The J gene is TRBJ2-5, the V gene TRBV7-2, with TRBD2 matching 12 bases. The V gene's germline CDR1 is SGHTA and CDR2 FQGNSA. J was trimmed by 3 bases and V by 5 bases; bases with no gene match: 10. This CDR3 region has 17 residues. The CDR3 coding sequence is TGTGCCAGCAGCCATGGGCTAGCGGGAGGGCCTGAAGAGACCCAGTACTTC. This encodes CASSHGLAGGPEETQYF.

V usage is TRBV11-3 and J usage is TRBJ1-1; 7 bases align to TRBD1. There are 14 residues in the CDR3. V was pared by 2 bases and J by 5 bases, with 5 bases of the junction left unmatched. Per the germline V gene, CDR1 is SGHNT and CDR2 is YENEEA. The CDR3 spells CASSLSGGRTEAFF. The CDR3 nucleotides read TGTGCCAGCAGCTTATCAGGGGGTAGGACTGAAGCTTTCTTT.

The chain combines TRBV9 with TRBJ2-6; D not resolved. The germline gives CDR1 SGDLS, CDR2 YYNGEE. V shed 0 bases and J shed 0 bases, with 10 bases lying between them. The CDR3 extends over 17 amino acids. Written as DNA, the CDR3 is TGTGCCAGCAGCGTAGGGCCCCTTGGCTCTGGGGCCAACGTCCTGACTTTC. It yields the protein CASSVGPLGSGANVLTF.

V usage is TRBV7-6 and J usage is TRBJ2-2, with a weak D call TRBD2 (6 bases). The V end was cut by 7 bases, the J end by 6 bases, with 9 bases between. This CDR3 spans 12 amino acids. CDR1 and CDR2 from the germline V gene are SGHVS and FNYEAQ. CDR3 coding DNA: TGTGCCAGCACCTCGGGAGCCGGGGAGCTGTTTTTT. Protein product: CASTSGAGELFF.

J is TRBJ2-5 and V is TRBV5-6; maybe TRBD2 (5 bases). The J call may be in error: the DNA end matches TRBJ2-7 better. Per germline, CDR1 SGHDT and CDR2 YYEEEE. The CDR3 has 14 amino acids. This CDR3 reads CASSLVQRTYEQYF. The CDR3 coding sequence is TGTGCCAGCAGCTTGGTCCAGCGGACCTACGAGCAGTACTTC.

V usage is TRBV9 and J usage is TRBJ2-7; TRBD1 is a possible D gene (6 bases). The germline V and J ends were trimmed by 0 bases and 4 bases, with 14 bases remaining between them. CDR3 length: 15 residues. Germline V gives CDR1 SGDLS, CDR2 YYNGEE. CDR3 nucleotides: TGTGCCAGCAGCGTAGATCAGGGGATCGGGTACGAGCAGTACTTC. Its protein product is CASSVDQGIGYEQYF.

The chain joins TRBV28 to TRBJ2-3; TRBD2 aligns across 9 bases. The CDR3 contains 14 residues. The V gene end was trimmed by 8 bases and the J gene end by 3 bases; junction bases not matched to a gene: 6. The germline gives CDR1 MDHEN, CDR2 SYDVKM. CDR3 in amino acids: CASEAGGGTDTQYF. Here the CDR3 DNA reads TGTGCCAGCGAAGCGGGAGGAGGGACAGATACGCAGTATTTT.

This clone was recorded only once. This chain joins TRBV6-1 and TRBJ1-1, with no clear D. This CDR3 spans 13 amino acids. Germline assignment: CDR1 MNHNS and CDR2 SASEGT. The V gene lost 4 bases and the J gene lost 5 bases, with 11 bases spanning the gap. CDR3 sequence (DNA): TGTGCCAGCAGTGTGGCAGGTAGAACTGAAGCTTTCTTT. Translated: CASSVAGRTEAFF.